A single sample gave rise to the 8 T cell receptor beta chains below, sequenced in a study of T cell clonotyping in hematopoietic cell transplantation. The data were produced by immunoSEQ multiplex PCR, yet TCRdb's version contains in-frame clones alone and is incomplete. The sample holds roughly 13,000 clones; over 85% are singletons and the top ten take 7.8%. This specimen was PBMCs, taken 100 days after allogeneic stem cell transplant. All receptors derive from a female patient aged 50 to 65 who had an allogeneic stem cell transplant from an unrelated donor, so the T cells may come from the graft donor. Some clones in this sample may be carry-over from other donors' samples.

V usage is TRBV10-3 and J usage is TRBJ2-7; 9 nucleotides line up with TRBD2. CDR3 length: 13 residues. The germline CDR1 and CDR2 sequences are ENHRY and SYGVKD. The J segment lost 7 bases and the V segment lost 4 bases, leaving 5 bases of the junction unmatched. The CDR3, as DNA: TGTGCCATCAGTGGCGGGGGGGCTGGGGAGCAGTACGTC. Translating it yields CAISGGGAGEQYV.

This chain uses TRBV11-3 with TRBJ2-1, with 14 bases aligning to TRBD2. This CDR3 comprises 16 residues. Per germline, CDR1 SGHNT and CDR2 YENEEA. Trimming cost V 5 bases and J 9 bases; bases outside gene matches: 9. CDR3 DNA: TGTGCCAGCAGCACATCGACTAGCGGGAGGGGGGGTGAGCAGTTCTTC. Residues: CASSTSTSGRGGEQFF.

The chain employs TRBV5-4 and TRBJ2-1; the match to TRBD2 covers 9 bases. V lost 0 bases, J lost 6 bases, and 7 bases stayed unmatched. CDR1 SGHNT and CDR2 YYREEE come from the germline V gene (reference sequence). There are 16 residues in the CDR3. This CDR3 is CASSLGGSGGGNEQFF. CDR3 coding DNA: TGTGCCAGCAGCTTGGGGGGTAGCGGGGGAGGCAATGAGCAGTTCTTC.

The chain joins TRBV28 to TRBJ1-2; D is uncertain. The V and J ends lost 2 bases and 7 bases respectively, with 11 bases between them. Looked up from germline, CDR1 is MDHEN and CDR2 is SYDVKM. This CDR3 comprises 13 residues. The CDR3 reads CASSLPSVGGYTF. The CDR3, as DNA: TGTGCCAGCAGTTTACCCAGCGTTGGTGGCTACACCTTC.

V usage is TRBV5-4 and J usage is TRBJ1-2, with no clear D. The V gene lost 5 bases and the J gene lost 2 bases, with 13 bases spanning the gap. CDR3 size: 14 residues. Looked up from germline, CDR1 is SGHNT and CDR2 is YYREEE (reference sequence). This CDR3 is CASSRPDRNYGYTF. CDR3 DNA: TGTGCCAGCAGTCGTCCCGACCGAAACTATGGCTACACCTTC.

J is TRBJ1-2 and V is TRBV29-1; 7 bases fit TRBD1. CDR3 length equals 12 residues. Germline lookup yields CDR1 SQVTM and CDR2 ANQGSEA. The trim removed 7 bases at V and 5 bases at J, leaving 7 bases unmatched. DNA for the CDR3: TGCAGCGATATCAGGGGGGAATATGGCTACACCTTC. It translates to CSDIRGEYGYTF.

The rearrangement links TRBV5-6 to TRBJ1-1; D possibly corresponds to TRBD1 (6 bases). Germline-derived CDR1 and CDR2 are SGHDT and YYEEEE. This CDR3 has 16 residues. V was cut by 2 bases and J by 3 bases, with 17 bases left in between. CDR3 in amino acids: CASSLVGQSHHTEAFF. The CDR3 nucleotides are TGTGCCAGCAGCTTAGTAGGACAGTCCCACCACACTGAAGCTTTCTTT.

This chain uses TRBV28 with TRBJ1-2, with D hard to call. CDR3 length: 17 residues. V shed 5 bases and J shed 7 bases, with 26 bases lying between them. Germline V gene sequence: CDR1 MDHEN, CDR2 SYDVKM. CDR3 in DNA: TGTGCCAGCAGTGTCCCCCGGGGAATGTCGGCCCGTTCTGGCTACACCTTC. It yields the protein CASSVPRGMSARSGYTF.